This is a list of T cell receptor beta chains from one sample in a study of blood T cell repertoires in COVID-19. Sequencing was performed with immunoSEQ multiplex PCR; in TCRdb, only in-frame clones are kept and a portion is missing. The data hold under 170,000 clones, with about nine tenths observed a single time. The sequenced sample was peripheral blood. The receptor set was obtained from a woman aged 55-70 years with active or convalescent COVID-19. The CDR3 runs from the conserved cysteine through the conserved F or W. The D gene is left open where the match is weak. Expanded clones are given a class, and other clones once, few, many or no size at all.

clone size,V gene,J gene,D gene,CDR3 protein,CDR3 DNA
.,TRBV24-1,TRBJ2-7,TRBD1,CATSAARDRASHEQYF,TGTGCCACCAGTGCCGCCCGGGACAGGGCTTCCCACGAGCAGTACTTC
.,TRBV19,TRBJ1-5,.,CASSMSGTGNQPQHF,TGTGCCAGTAGTATGTCCGGAACAGGGAATCAGCCCCAGCATTTT
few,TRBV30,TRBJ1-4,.,CAWLPGNEKLFF,TGTGCCTGGCTACCGGGTAATGAAAAACTGTTTTTT
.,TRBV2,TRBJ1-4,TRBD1,CASSVGQGSGLFF,TGTGCCAGCAGTGTGGGACAGGGTTCGGGACTGTTTTTT
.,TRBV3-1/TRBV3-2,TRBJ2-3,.,CASSQDRIQAFLGSDTQYF,TGTGCCAGCAGCCAAGATCGCATACAGGCCTTTTTGGGATCAGATACGCAGTATTTT
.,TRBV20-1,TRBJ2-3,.,CSASDVERSELDTQYF,TGCAGTGCTAGTGACGTGGAGCGGTCCGAATTAGATACGCAGTATTTT
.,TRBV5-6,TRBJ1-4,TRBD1,CASSRDRVEEKLFF,TGTGCCAGCAGCCGGGACAGGGTAGAGGAAAAACTGTTTTTT
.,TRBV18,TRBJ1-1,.,CASSPGAGRLATEAFF,TGTGCCAGCTCACCAGGAGCAGGGCGGTTGGCCACTGAAGCTTTCTTT
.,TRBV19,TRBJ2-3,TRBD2,CASNTGTSGTDTQYF,TGTGCCAGTAACACCGGGACTAGCGGCACAGATACGCAGTATTTT
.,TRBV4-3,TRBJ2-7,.,CASSQGTVAYEQYF,TGCGCCAGCAGCCAAGGCACAGTAGCCTACGAGCAGTACTTC
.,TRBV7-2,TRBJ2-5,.,CASSPSGQVGTQYF,TGTGCCAGCAGCCCCTCAGGCCAAGTGGGGACCCAGTACTTC
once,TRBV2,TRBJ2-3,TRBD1,CASSGQGARTDTQYF,TGTGCCAGCAGTGGACAGGGGGCCCGCACAGATACGCAGTATTTT
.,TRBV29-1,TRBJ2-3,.,CSVNRGGEVDTQYF,TGCAGCGTGAATAGGGGCGGGGAGGTAGATACGCAGTATTTT
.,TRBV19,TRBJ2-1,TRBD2,CASSVGRFREGNEQFF,TGTGCCAGTAGTGTGGGACGTTTTAGGGAGGGCAATGAGCAGTTCTTC
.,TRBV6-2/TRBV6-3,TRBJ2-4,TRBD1,CASSYWGTENIQYF,TGTGCCAGCAGTTACTGGGGGACAGAAAACATTCAGTACTTC
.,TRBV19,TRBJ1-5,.,CASSTGVGQPQHF,TGTGCCAGTAGTACCGGGGTAGGCCAGCCCCAGCATTTT
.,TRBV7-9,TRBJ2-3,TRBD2,CASSLVGGTTDTQYF,TGTGCCAGCAGCTTAGTGGGGGGGACCACAGATACGCAGTATTTT
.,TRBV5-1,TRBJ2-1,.,CASSSGTQYDEQFF,TGCGCCAGCAGCTCTGGGACTCAGTATGATGAGCAGTTCTTC
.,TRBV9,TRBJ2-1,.,CASSSDSRAYNEQFF,TGTGCCAGCAGCTCGGACAGCCGAGCGTACAATGAGCAGTTCTTC
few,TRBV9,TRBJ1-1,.,CASSVAGGGTEAFF,TGTGCCAGCAGCGTAGCTGGGGGGGGCACTGAAGCTTTCTTT
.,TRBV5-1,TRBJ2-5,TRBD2,CASSGVVSGGFETQYF,TGCGCCAGCAGCGGGGTGGTTAGCGGGGGTTTTGAGACCCAGTACTTC
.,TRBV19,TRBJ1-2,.,CASSVTGRGYTF,TGTGCCAGTAGTGTAACAGGGAGAGGCTACACCTTC
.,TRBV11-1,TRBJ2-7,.,CASSSQGYEQYF,TGTGCCAGCAGCTCCCAGGGTTACGAGCAGTACTTC